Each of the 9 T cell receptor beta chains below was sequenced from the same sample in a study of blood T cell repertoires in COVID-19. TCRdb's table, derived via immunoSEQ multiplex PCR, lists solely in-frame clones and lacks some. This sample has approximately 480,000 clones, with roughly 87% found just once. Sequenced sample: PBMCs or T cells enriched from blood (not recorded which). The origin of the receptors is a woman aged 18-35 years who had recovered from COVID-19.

CDR3 DNA: TGTGCCAGCAGCTTGGCCCAGGGCGTCGAGACCCAGTACTTC. Its protein is CASSLAQGVETQYF. The chain employs TRBV5-4 and TRBJ2-5; the D gene is possibly TRBD1 (5 bases). This CDR3 region has 14 residues. The V and J ends lost 0 bases and 5 bases respectively, with 11 bases between them. From germline, CDR1 is SGHNT and CDR2 YYREEE (reference sequence). Drawing the rest from reference TRBV5-4 and TRBJ2-5, the complete variable domain is ETGVTQSPTHLIKTRGQQVTLRCSSQSGHNTVSWYQQALGQGPQFIFQYYREEENGRGNFPPRFSGLQFPNYSSELNVNALELDDSALYLCASSLAQGVETQYFGPGTRLLVL.

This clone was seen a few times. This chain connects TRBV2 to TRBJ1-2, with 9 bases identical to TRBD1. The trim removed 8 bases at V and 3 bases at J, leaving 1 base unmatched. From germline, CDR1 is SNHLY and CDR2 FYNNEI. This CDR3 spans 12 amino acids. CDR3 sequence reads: CASWTGDYGYTF. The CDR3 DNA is TGTGCCAGCTGGACAGGGGACTATGGCTACACCTTC.

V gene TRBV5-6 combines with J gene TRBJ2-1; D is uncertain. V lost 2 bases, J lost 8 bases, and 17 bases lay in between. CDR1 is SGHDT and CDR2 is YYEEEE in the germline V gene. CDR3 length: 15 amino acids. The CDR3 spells CASSLVNYKGDEQFF. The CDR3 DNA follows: TGTGCCAGCAGCTTAGTGAACTATAAAGGCGATGAGCAGTTCTTC.

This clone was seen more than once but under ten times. This CDR3 is CAISSKGDYGYTF. DNA for the CDR3: TGTGCCATCAGTTCGAAGGGGGATTATGGCTACACCTTC. The V call is TRBV10-3, the J call TRBJ1-2, with D possibly TRBD1 on 6 matching bases. V was pared by 5 bases and J by 5 bases, with 12 bases between. The CDR3 covers 13 residues. Germline values: CDR1 ENHRY, CDR2 SYGVKD.

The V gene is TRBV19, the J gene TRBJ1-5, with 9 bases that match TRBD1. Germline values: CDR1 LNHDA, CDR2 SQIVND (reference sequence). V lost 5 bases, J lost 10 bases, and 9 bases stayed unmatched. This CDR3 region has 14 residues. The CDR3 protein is CASSAMTGGIPQHF. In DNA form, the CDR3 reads TGTGCCAGTAGTGCCATGACAGGGGGAATCCCCCAGCATTTT.

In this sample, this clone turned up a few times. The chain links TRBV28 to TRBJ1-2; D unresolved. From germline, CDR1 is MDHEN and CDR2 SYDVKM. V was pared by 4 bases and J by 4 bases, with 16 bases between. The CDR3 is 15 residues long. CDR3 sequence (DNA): TGTGCCAGCAGTTACCCGGAGAGTACCCCCTATGGCTACACCTTC. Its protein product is CASSYPESTPYGYTF.

The DNA for the CDR3 is TGTGCCAGCAGTTTATCCGGGACAGGGGGCGATCAGCCCCAGCATTTT. Translation gives CASSLSGTGGDQPQHF. The chain joins TRBV28 to TRBJ1-5; 12 bases match TRBD1. Trimming took 1 base from V and 5 from J; bases not matched to a gene: 3. CDR1 MDHEN and CDR2 SYDVKM come from the germline V gene. This CDR3 has 16 residues.

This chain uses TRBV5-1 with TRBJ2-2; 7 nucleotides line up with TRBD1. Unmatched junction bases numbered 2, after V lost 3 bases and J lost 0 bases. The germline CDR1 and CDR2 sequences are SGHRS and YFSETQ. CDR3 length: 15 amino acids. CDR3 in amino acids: CASSWDSPNTGELFF. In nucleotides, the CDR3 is TGCGCCAGCAGCTGGGACAGCCCGAACACCGGGGAGCTGTTTTTT.

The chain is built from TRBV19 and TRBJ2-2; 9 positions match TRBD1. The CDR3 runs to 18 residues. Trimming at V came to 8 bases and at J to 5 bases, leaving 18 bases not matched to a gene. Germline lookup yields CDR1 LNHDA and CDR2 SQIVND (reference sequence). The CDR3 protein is CASSVDPPGQGGTGELFF. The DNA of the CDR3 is TGTGCCAGTTCTGTTGATCCCCCGGGACAGGGAGGAACCGGGGAGCTGTTTTTT.